The sequence of this T cell receptor beta chain was determined in a study of blood T cells in healthy people across ages. Across the study: About one barcoded TCR beta cDNA was captured per two T cells. Study-wide points: Per-million-T-cell TCR beta diversity fell roughly linearly with age.

Germline CDR1 reads PRHDT; CDR2 reads FYEKMQ (reference sequence). The CDR3 is 13 amino acids. In this sample, this clonotype turned up a few times. Its antigen is unidentified. Alongside a J-beta primer mix, a sample-barcoded 5' primer served in a second PCR lasting about 7 to 12 cycles. Carrying 12 random nucleotides, a template-switch adaptor labeled each individual cDNA molecule. TCRdb reanalysed the 5' RACE reads using MiXCR and keeps one entry per CDR3 protein. The repertoire has about 1.4 million distinct CDR3 sequences, around 59% of them found once; the top ten carry approximately 7%. Input material: blood. The TCR sequence derives from a man younger than 35 in good health. The chain uses TRBV13 and TRBJ2-7; perhaps TRBD1 as D (6 bases). TRBJ2-4 explains the end of the DNA better; the J call may be wrong. The CDR3: CASSKDRKNIQYF. The CDR3 bases are TGTGCCAGCAGCAAGGACAGAAAAAACATTCAGTACTTC.